This T cell receptor (beta chain) was retrieved from a study of shared clonotypes between healthy human individuals. Findings and caveats of the study: Naive subsets, compared against memory subsets, generally had larger estimated richness values.

V gave up 5 bases and J gave up 5 bases, with 16 bases separating them. CDR3 length: 14 residues. CDR1 and CDR2 from the germline V gene are SGHRS and YFSETQ. With respect to this clone: Its antigen remains unidentified.

Repertoires were generated with immunoSEQ multiplex PCR, while TCRdb's copy carries only in-frame clones and drops some. The data show some 1,100,000 clones, around 82% seen once. This rearrangement joins TRBV5-1 to TRBJ2-5, with D perhaps being TRBD1 or TRBD2 (6 bases each). Sequencing was performed on memory CD4+ T cells from PBMCs. Subset described: CD45RA-negative fraction. This sequence was found in a man between 18 and 35 years old in good health. Some clones in this sample may be carry-over from other donors' samples. The chain's CDR3 is CASSRDTGGETQYF. The CDR3 bases are TGCGCCAGCAGTCGGGACACCGGAGGGGAGACCCAGTACTTC.